This T cell receptor (beta chain) was recovered during a study of cytomegalovirus exposure and HLA in healthy donors. Regarding the study as a whole: The authors listed 150 to 200 TCR beta chains as cytomegalovirus-associated. Indistinguishable V segments, including TRBV6-2 and TRBV6-3, were excluded.

The CDR3 consists of 16 residues. CDR1 KGHSH and CDR2 LQKENI come from the germline V gene. V lost 3 bases, J lost 0 bases, and 15 bases lay in between. PCR amplification relied on 60 Vbeta primers (plus 13 Jbeta primers). Libraries were prepared by immunoSEQ multiplex PCR; TCRdb keeps only in-frame clonotypes and omits some of them. This table holds about 120,000 clones, 60% to 80% found once. Notes on this clone: Its specificity is unknown.

The chain is built from TRBV18 and TRBJ2-7; D may be TRBD2 (6 bases). What was sequenced was PBMCs. The clonotype originates from a man in his fifties in good health and CMV-seropositive. The DNA of the CDR3 is TGTGCCAGCTCACCCCTAGTGGCGGGGAGCTCCTACGAGCAGTACTTC. Protein sequence: CASSPLVAGSSYEQYF.